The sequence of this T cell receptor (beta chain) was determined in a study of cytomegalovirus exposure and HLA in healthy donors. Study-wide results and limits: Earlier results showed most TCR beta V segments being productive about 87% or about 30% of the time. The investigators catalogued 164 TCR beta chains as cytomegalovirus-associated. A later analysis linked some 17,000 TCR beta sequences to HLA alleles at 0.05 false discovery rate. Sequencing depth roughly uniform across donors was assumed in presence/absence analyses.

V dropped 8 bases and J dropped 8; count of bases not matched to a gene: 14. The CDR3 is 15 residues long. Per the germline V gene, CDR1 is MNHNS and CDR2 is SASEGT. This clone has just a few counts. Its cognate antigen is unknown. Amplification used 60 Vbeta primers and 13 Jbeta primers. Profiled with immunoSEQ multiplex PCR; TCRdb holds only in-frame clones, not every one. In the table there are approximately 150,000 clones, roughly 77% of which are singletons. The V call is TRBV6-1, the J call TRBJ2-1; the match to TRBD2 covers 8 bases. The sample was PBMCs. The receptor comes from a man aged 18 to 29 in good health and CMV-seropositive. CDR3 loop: CASGPGSGSRYEQFF. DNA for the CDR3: TGTGCCAGCGGACCGGGCAGCGGGAGTAGGTATGAGCAGTTCTTC.